These 9 T cell receptor beta chains were sequenced from one sample in a study of blood T cell repertoires in COVID-19. Clones were sequenced by immunoSEQ multiplex PCR, and TCRdb holds only the in-frame ones, with some missing. The sample comprises tens of thousands of clones, around 90% of which are singletons, and 5% to 7.5% rests with the top ten. The source material was peripheral blood. All receptors derive from a woman aged 45 to 65 with acute or convalescent COVID-19.

The chain joins TRBV5-8 to TRBJ2-5, with unresolved D. V lost 1 base, J lost 5 bases, and 9 bases lay in between. This CDR3 is 13 amino acids long. Germline V gene data show CDR1 as SGHTS and CDR2 as YDEGEE. CDR3 DNA: TGTGCCAGCAGCTTGCCTTTGTCTGAGACCCAGTACTTC. It encodes CASSLPLSETQYF. The variable domain in full, with the rest retrieved from reference TRBV5-8 and TRBJ2-5, is EAGVTQSPTHLIKTRGQQATLRCSPISGHTSVYWYQQALGLGLQFLLWYDEGEERNRGNFPPRFSGRQFPNYSSELNVNALELEDSALYLCASSLPLSETQYFGPGTRLLVL.

This clone was recorded once. The rearrangement uses TRBV6-1 and TRBJ2-7, with a tentative D call TRBD1 (5 bases). Germline CDR1 MNHNS, CDR2 SASEGT. The CDR3 length is 15 residues. The germline V and J ends were trimmed by 1 base and 3 bases, with 13 bases remaining between them. The CDR3: CASSEETGSFYEQYF. The CDR3 bases are TGTGCCAGCAGTGAAGAAACAGGTTCCTTCTACGAGCAGTACTTC.

Only a few counts were recorded for this clone. The chain has TRBV15 and TRBJ1-1; the D is unclear. CDR1 and CDR2 from the germline V gene are LNHNV and YYDKDF (reference sequence). Trimming pared 0 bases from V and 1 base from J, leaving 12 bases between. This CDR3 has 16 amino acids. The CDR3 sequence is CATSRDLTVRNTEAFF. As DNA, the CDR3 is TGTGCCACCAGCAGAGATTTAACGGTCCGGAACACTGAAGCTTTCTTT.

The V call is TRBV15, the J call TRBJ2-1; D is undetermined. The V and J ends lost 0 bases and 0 bases respectively, with 6 bases between them. CDR1 LNHNV and CDR2 YYDKDF come from the germline V gene (reference sequence). The CDR3 has 15 residues. CDR3 bases: TGTGCCACCAGCAGAGAGCGGAGCTCCTACAATGAGCAGTTCTTC. Translation: CATSRERSSYNEQFF.

The chain recombines TRBV11-2 with TRBJ2-7; 7 positions agree with TRBD1. CDR1 is SGHAT, CDR2 FQNNGV, per germline. J gave up 1 base and V 8 bases, and 2 bases lay outside the gene matches. The CDR3 contains 12 residues. CDR3 protein: CASRGQSYEQYF. In nucleotides, the CDR3 is TGTGCCAGCCGGGGACAGTCCTACGAGCAGTACTTC.

The chain carries TRBV5-6 and TRBJ1-1, with TRBD1 as a possible D gene (6 bases). The CDR3 is made up of 16 amino acids. The germline V and J ends were trimmed by 0 bases and 6 bases, with 18 bases remaining between them. CDR1 and CDR2 from the germline V gene are SGHDT and YYEEEE. This CDR3 reads CASSLARGPEGPEAFF. The CDR3 bases are TGTGCCAGCAGCTTGGCCAGGGGACCCGAGGGGCCTGAAGCTTTCTTT.

The chain uses TRBV6-2 or TRBV6-3 and TRBJ2-3, with 7 bases matching TRBD2. Looked up from germline, CDR1 is MNHEY and CDR2 is SVGEGT. V trimming: 4 bases; J trimming: 7 bases; junction bases outside the gene matches: 14. This CDR3 has 16 residues. The CDR3 nucleotides are TGTGCCAGCAGTTGGTTCTCTGGCGGGAGTTCAAATACGCAGTATTTT. Its translation: CASSWFSGGSSNTQYF.

This chain links TRBV12-3 or TRBV12-4 with TRBJ2-5; D might be TRBD2 (7 bases). The V end lost 6 bases, the J end lost 4 bases, and 12 bases lay between the germline ends. The CDR3 contains 13 residues. The CDR3 DNA follows: TGTGCCAGCAGCGGGGGGCGGCGAGAGACCCAGTACTTC. Residues: CASSGGRRETQYF.

The CDR3 is CASSLYSVNLNTEAFF. The DNA for the CDR3 is TGTGCCAGCAGCTTGTATAGCGTCAACCTGAACACTGAAGCTTTCTTT. This chain connects TRBV7-2 to TRBJ1-1; D uncertain. Germline-derived CDR1 and CDR2 are SGHTA and FQGNSA. This CDR3 has 16 amino acids. Trimming removed 3 bases at V and 0 bases at J, with 14 bases between.